This TCR beta chain was captured by sequencing in a study of post-analysis software for immune sequencing data. Whole-study context: As for disease course, relapsing-remitting, secondary progressive and progressive-relapsing multiple sclerosis were all included. Study-level findings and limits: About five TRBV segments occurring more often in patients than controls included TRBV5-6, TRBV5-1 and TRBV20-1.

About this clonotype: Its specificity is unknown. At one end, the junction sequence differs from germline, possibly due to a read error.

The germline gives CDR1 DFQATT, CDR2 SNEGSKA (reference sequence). There are 13 residues in the CDR3. Prepared TCR beta cDNA libraries contained unique molecular identifiers. T cells numbering roughly 0.9 to 10 million yielded cDNA molecules that totaled roughly 500,000. TCRdb reprocessed the PCR reads via MiXCR and lists one record per CDR3 protein. The table shows roughly 570,000 distinct CDR3 sequences, with about a third occurring only once. This TCR was sampled from a girl aged 2-17 years with multiple sclerosis. The specimen sequenced was blood. The V call is TRBV20-1, the J call TRBJ1-1, with no clear D. The CDR3 DNA reads as TGCAGTGCTAGAGTGAGGGCCATCACTGAAACTTTCTTT. Protein sequence: CSARVRAITETFF.